This TCR beta chain is drawn from a study of blood T cell repertoires in COVID-19. At the level of the study: Donors in the United States, Italy and Spain gave samples during acute or convalescent COVID-19. Sources were T cells, B-cell-depleted T cells, or PBMCs; the material itself was cDNA or gDNA.

The germline V gene encodes CDR1 SGHTA and CDR2 FQGTGA. CDR3 length: 13 residues. V gave up 8 bases and J gave up 3 bases; unmatched junction bases: 5. Per the study methods: Estimation of nucleated cell counts was performed using reference gene primer amplification. Here immunoSEQ multiplex PCR was the method, and the copy in TCRdb shows in-frame clones only, minus some. The D gene and trimming were derived from the DNA, and the V and J assignments and clone size from that table. The sample consists of 85,000 to 90,000 clones, 75% to 95% of them appearing once. The sequence was collected from a human donor with active COVID-19. The donor label of this sample is uncertain. The V and J genes are TRBV7-3 and TRBJ2-3, with 7 bases matching TRBD1. The sequenced sample consisted of peripheral blood. Here the CDR3 DNA reads TGTGCCAGCCGGGACAGAACGACAGATACGCAGTATTTT. The encoded protein is CASRDRTTDTQYF.